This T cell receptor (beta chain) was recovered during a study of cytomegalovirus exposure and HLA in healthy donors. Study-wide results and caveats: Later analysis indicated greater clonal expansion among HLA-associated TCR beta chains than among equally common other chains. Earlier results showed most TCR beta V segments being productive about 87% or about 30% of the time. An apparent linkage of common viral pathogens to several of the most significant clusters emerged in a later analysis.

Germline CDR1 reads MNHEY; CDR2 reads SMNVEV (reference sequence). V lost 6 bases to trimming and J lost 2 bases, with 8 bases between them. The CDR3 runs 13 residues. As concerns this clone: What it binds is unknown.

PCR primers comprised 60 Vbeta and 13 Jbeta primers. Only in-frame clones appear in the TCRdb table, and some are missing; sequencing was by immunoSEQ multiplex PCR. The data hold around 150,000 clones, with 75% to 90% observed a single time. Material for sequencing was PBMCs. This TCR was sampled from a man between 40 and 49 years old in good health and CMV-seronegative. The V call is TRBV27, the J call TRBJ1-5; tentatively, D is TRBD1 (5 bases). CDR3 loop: CASSLQGNQPQHF. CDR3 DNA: TGTGCCAGCAGCCTACAGGGCAATCAGCCCCAGCATTTT.